Each of the 2 T cell receptor beta chains below was sequenced from the same sample in a study of blood T cell repertoires in COVID-19. Sequenced by immunoSEQ multiplex PCR; TCRdb stores in-frame clones only, minus some. This sample has 300,000 to 350,000 clones, with more than 80% found just once. The sample comprised peripheral blood. The receptors were gathered from a woman aged 25 to 39 with COVID-19, enrolled during active disease.

This clone was counted between two and nine times. The chain couples TRBV30 to TRBJ2-7; 7 bases match TRBD1. J gave up 3 bases and V 4 bases, and 0 bases lay outside the gene matches. Germline values: CDR1 GTSNPN, CDR2 SVGIG (reference sequence). The CDR3 sequence is 11 residues long. CDR3 in amino acids: CAWTGGYEQYF. CDR3 DNA: TGTGCCTGGACAGGGGGCTACGAGCAGTACTTC.

The chain recombines TRBV6-2 or TRBV6-3 with TRBJ1-1, with a possible D match to TRBD1 (5 bases). CDR3 size: 13 residues. Trimming pared 8 bases from V and 6 bases from J, leaving 16 bases between. Germline loops: CDR1 MNHEY, CDR2 SVGEGT. The CDR3 is CASRQPRVPEAFF. The CDR3 bases are TGTGCCAGCCGCCAACCCAGGGTCCCTGAAGCTTTCTTT.